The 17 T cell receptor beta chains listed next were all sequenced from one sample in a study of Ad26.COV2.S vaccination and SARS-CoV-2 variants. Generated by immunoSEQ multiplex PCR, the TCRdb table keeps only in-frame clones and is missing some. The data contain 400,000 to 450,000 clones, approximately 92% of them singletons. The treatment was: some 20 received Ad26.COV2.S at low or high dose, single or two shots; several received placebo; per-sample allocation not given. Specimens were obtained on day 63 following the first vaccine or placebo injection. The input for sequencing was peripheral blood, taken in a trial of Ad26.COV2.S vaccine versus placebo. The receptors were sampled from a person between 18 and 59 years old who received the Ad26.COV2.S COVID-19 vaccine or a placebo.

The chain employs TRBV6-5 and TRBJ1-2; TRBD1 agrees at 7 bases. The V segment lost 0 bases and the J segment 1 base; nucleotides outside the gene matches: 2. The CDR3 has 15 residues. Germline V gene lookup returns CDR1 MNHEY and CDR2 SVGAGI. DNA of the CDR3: TGTGCCAGCAGTTACTCGAGGGACAGTAACTATGGCTACACCTTC. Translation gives CASSYSRDSNYGYTF.

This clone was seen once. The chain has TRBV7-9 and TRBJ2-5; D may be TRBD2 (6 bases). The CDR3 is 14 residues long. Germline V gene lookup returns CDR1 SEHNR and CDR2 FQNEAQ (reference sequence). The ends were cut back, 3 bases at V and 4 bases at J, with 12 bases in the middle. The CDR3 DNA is TGTGCCAGCAGCTTCGGGGGTCAGGCAGAGACCCAGTACTTC. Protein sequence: CASSFGGQAETQYF.

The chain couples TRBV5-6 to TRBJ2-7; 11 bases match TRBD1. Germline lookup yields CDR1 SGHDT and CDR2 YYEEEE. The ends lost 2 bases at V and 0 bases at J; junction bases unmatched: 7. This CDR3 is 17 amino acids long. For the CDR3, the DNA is TGTGCCAGCAGCTTACCAGGACAGGGGGCTTACTCCTACGAGCAGTACTTC. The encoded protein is CASSLPGQGAYSYEQYF.

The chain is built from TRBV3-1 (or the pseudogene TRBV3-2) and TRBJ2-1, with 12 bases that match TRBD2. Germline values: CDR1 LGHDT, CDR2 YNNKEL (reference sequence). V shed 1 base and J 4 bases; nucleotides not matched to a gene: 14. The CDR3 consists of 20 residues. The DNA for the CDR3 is TGTGCCAGCAGCCAAGTTTCTAGCGGGAGGGCCCTCCTAGGGTACAATGAGCAGTTCTTC. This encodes CASSQVSSGRALLGYNEQFF.

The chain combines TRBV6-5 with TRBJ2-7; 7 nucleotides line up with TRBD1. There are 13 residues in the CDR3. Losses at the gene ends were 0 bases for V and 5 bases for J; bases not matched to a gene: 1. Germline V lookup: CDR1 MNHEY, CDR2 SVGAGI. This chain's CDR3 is CASSYSTGDEQYF. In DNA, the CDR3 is TGTGCCAGCAGTTACTCAACAGGGGACGAGCAGTACTTC.

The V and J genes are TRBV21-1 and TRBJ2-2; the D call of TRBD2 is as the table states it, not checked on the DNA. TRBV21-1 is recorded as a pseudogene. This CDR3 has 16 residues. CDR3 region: CANPHRAVANTGELFF. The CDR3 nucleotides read TGTGCCAACCCTCACCGTGCGGTCGCGAACACCGGGGAGCTGTTTTTT.

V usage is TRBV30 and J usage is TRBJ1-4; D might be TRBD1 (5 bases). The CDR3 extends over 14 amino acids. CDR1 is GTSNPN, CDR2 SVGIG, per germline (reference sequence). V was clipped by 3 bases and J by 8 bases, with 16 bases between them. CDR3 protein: CAWRGWQGEEKLFF. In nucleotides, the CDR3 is TGTGCCTGGAGAGGTTGGCAGGGCGAAGAAAAACTGTTTTTT. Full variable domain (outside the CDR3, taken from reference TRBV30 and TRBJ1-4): SQTIHQWPATLVQPVGSPLSLECTVEGTSNPNLYWYRQAAGRGLQLLFYSVGIGQISSEVPQNLSASRPQDRQFILSSKKLLLSDSGFYLCAWRGWQGEEKLFFGSGTQLSVL.

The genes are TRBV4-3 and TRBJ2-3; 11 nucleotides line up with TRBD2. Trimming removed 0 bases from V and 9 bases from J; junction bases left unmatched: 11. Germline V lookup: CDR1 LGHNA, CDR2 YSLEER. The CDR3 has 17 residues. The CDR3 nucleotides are TGCGCCAGCAGCCAAGATCCGACTAGCGGGGTCAGGGGAACGCAGTATTTT. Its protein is CASSQDPTSGVRGTQYF.

The CDR3 loop is CASSLGTYEQYF. The CDR3 DNA sequence: TGTGCCAGCAGCTTGGGGACCTACGAGCAGTACTTC. This rearrangement joins TRBV5-6 to TRBJ2-7; D uncertain. Germline V gives CDR1 SGHDT, CDR2 YYEEEE. V was shortened by 0 bases and J by 2 bases, with 3 bases between the two germline ends. The CDR3 consists of 12 residues.

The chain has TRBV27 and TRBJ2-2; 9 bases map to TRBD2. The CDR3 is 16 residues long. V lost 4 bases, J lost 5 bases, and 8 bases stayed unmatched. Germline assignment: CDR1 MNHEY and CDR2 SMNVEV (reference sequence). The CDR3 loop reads CASSYPAGGGTGELFF. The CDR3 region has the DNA TGTGCCAGCAGTTACCCAGCGGGAGGTGGGACCGGGGAGCTGTTTTTT.

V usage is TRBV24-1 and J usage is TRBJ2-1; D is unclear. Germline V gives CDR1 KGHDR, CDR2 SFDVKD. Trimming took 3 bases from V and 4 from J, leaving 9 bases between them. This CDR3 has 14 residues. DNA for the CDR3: TGTGCCACCAGTGATGCCCTAGGTTACAATGAGCAGTTCTTC. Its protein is CATSDALGYNEQFF.

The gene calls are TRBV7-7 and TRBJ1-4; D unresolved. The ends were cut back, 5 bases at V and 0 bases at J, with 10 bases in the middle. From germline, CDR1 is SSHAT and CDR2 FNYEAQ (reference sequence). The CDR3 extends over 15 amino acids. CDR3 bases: TGTGCCAGCAGCATGGGCCGCACAACTAATGAAAAACTGTTTTTT. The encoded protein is CASSMGRTTNEKLFF.

The CDR3 sequence is CASSLLLAGGTDTQYF. In DNA form, the CDR3 reads TGTGCCAGCAGCTTGCTTTTAGCGGGGGGCACAGATACGCAGTATTTT. The rearrangement joins TRBV5-8 to TRBJ2-3; 9 bases are shared with TRBD2. V lost 1 base and J lost 1; bases outside the gene matches: 4. Germline assignment: CDR1 SGHTS and CDR2 YDEGEE. The CDR3 consists of 16 residues.

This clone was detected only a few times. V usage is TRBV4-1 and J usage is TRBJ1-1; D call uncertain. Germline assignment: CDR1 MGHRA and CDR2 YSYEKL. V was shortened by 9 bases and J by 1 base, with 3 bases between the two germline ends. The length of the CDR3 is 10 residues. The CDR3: CARRNTEAFF. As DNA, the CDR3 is TGCGCCAGGAGGAACACTGAAGCTTTCTTT.

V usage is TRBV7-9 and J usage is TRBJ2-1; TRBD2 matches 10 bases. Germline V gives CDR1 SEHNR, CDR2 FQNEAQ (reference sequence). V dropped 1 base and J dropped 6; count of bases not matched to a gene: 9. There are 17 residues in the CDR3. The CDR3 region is CASSLVGGAGGPNEQFF. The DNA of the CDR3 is TGTGCCAGCAGCTTAGTCGGTGGAGCGGGAGGGCCCAATGAGCAGTTCTTC.

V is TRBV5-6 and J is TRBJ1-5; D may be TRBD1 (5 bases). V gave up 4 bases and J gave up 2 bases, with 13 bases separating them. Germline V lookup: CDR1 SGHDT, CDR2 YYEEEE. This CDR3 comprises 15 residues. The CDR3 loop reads CASSARVVGNQPQHF. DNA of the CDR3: TGTGCCAGCAGCGCCAGGGTTGTGGGCAATCAGCCCCAGCATTTT. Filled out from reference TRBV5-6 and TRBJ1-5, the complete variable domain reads DAGVTQSPTHLIKTRGQQVTLRCSPKSGHDTVSWYQQALGQGPQFIFQYYEEEERQRGNFPDRFSGHQFPNYSSELNVNALLLGDSALYLCASSARVVGNQPQHFGDGTRLSIL.

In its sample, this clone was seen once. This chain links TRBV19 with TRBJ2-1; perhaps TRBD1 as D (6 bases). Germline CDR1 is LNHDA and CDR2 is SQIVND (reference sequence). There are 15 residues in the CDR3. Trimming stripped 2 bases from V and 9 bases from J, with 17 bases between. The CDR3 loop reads CASSISAGVRVEQFF. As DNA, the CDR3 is TGTGCCAGTAGTATATCGGCAGGGGTTCGTGTTGAGCAGTTCTTC.